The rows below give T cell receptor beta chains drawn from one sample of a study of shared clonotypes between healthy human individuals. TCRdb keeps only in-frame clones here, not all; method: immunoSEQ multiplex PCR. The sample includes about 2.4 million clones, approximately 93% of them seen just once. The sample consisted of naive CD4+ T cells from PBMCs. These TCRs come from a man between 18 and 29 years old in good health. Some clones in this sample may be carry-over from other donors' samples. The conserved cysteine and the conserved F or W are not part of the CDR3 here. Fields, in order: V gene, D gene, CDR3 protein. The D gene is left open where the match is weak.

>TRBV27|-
ASSSRDNTEAF
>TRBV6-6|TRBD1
ATTQDRVLEQF
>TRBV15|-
ATSRDLNRPSRETQY
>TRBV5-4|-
ASGSGNQPQH
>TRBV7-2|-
ASSSPGSGIPQAY
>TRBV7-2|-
ASSSGTYEQY
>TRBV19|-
ASSRWGETQY
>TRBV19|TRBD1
ASSYAPQGAYEQY
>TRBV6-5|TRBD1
ASSNDRDEAF
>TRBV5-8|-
AGGRSRTEAF
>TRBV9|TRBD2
ASSVDPGGPADTQY
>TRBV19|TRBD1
ASSIGGGLMNTEAF
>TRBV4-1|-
ASSQDWGGTEAF
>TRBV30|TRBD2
AWELSGRQQF
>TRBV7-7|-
ASSSRLEYNEQF
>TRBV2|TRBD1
ASSTKTGPVLDSPLH
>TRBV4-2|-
ASSRKTGTTNEKLF
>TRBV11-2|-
ASSLTDRNQPQH
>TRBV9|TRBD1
ASSPQGFSSYEQY
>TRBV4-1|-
ASSQVQGGEKLF
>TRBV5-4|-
ASSLGPGGRRQETQY
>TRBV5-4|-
ASSLAAGAALVNTQY
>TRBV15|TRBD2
ATSREGLAGENEQF
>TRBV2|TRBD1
ASRDRDLGPQH
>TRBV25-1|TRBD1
ASSPPRGQGAGNEQF
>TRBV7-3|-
ASSPGSFSETQY
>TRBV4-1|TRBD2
ASSQGGGRQETQY
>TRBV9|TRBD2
ASSLSGRANEQF
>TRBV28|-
ASSPRGEQY
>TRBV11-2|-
ASSHTGNYEKLF
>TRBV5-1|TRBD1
ASSKETGGAYEQY
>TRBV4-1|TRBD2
ASSHPGLAEQETQY
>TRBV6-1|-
ASSTGTQNIQY
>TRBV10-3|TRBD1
AISDPSRDRELIYEQY
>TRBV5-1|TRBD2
ASSFRPSGEQETQY
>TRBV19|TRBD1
ASSMRGRVYEQY
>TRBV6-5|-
ASRRVGELF
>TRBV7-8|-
ASSRLRVANTGELF
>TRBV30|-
AWGLMVHEQY
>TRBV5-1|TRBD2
ASSLAGLAGETQY
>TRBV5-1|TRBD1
ASSLTGGGYEQY
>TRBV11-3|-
ASSLETPGFMLQETQY
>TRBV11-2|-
ASSPARGPGLDTQY
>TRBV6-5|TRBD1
ASSYPGQGVYGYT
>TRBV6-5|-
ASRRQGGPSGYT
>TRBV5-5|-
ASSSIGQPQH
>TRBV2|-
ASRADRSPLH
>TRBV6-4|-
ASAMPETQY
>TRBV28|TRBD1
ASSLDRGRWNTGELF
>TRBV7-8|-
ASSLASSGNQPQH